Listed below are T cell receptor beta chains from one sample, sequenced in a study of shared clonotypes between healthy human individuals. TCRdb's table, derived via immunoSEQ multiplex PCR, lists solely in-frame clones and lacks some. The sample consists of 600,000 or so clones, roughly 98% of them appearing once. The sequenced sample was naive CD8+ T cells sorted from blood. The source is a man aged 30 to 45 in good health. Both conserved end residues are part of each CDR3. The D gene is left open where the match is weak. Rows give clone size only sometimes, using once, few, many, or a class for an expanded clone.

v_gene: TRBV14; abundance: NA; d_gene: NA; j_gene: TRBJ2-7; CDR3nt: TGTGCCAGCAGCCATCTAAGCTCCTACGAGCAGTACTTC; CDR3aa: CASSHLSSYEQYF
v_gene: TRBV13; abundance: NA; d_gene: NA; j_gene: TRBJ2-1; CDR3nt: TGTGCCAGCAGCTTACGTAGCATCTGGAATGAGCAGTTCTTC; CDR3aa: CASSLRSIWNEQFF
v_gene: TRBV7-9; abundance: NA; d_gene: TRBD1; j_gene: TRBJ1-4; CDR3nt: TGTGCCAGCAGCTTAGTCCAGGGACAGGGACGTTCGACTAATGAAAAACTGTTTTTT; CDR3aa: CASSLVQGQGRSTNEKLFF
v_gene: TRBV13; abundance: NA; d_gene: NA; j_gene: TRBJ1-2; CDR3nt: TGTGCCAGCAGCCTTCAGGAGGGATTTGGAGGCTACACCTTC; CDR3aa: CASSLQEGFGGYTF
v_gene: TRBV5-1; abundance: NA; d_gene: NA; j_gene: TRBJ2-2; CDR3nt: TGCGCCAGCAGCCCCCTCCCCCGCCCCCCCGGGGAGCTGTTTTTT; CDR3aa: CASSPLPRPPGELFF
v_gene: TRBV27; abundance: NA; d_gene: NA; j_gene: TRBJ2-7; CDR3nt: TGTGCCAGCAGTCTCCTCGGGGAACCCTACGAGCAGTACTTC; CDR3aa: CASSLLGEPYEQYF
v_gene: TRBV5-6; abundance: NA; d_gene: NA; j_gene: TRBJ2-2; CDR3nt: TGTGCCAGCAGCCCACAAGGGGCGCATACCGGGGAGCTGTTTTTT; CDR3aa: CASSPQGAHTGELFF
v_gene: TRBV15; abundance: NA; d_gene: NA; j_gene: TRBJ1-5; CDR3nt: TGTGCCACCAGCAGACCTTCTGTGGTTGGGCAGCCCCAGCATTTT; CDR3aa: CATSRPSVVGQPQHF
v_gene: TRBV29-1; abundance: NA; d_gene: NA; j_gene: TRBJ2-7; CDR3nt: TGCAGCGTTGTCACCATGACAGTCTCCTACGAGCAGTACTTC; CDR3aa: CSVVTMTVSYEQYF
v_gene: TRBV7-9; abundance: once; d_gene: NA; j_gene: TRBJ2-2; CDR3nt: TGTGCCAGCAGCTTAGAGTTTGGGCAGCCTCCTGCGAACACCGGGGAGCTGTTTTTT; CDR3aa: CASSLEFGQPPANTGELFF
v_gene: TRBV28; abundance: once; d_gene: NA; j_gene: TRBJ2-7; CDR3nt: TGTGCCAGCAGTTTATACGGGGCGTACGAGCAGTACTTC; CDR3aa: CASSLYGAYEQYF
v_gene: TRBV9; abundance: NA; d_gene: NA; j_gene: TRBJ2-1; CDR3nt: TGTGCCAGCAGCGTAGCGGGAGCGGTGGATGAGCAGTTCTTC; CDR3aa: CASSVAGAVDEQFF
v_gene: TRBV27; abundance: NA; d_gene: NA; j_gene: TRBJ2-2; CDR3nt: TGTGCCAGCAGTTTATCGGTGGGCGTACCCGGGGAGCTGTTTTTT; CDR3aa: CASSLSVGVPGELFF
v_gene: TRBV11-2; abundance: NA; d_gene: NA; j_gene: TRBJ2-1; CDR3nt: TGTGCCAGCAGCCCTCGCGACCAATACAATGAGCAGTTCTTC; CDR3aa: CASSPRDQYNEQFF
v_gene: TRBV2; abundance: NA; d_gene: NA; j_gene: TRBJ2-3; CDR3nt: TGTGCCAGCACCACGGACAGTGGGTCTAAGGGTACGCAGTATTTT; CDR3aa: CASTTDSGSKGTQYF
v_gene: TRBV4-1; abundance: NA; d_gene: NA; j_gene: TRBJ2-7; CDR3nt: TGCGCCAGCAGCCAAGAATCCCAGACAGCCTACGAGCAGTACTTC; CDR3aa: CASSQESQTAYEQYF
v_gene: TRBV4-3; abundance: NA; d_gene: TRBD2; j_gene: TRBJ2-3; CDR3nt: TGCGCCAGCAGCCAAGTGGGGGGGAGATCCGCAGATACGCAGTATTTT; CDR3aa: CASSQVGGRSADTQYF
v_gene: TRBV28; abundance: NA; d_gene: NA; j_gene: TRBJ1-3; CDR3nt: TGTGCCAGCAGCCGACAGAAAATACTATCTGGAAACACCATATATTTT; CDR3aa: CASSRQKILSGNTIYF
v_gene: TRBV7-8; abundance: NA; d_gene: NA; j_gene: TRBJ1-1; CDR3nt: TGTGCCAGCAGCTTAAAACGCCAATTGAACACTGAAGCTTTCTTT; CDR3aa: CASSLKRQLNTEAFF
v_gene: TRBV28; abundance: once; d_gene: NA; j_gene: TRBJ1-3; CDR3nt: TGTGCCACCCGCCCGGGATCTGGAAACACCATATATTTT; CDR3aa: CATRPGSGNTIYF
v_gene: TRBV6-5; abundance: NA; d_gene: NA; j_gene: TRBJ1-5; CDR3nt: TGTGCAACCGGCGGGGGGAACCAGCCCCAGCATTTT; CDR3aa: CATGGGNQPQHF
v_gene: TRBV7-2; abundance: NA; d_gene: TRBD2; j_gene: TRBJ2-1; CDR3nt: TGTGCCAGCAGCTTAGGTTATAGCGGGAGGGCCGATGAGCAGTTCTTC; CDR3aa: CASSLGYSGRADEQFF
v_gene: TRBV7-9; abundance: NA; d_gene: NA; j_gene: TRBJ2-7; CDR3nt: TGTGCCAGCAGCTTAGAAGGGGGGAGGGCCGCCTACGAGCAGTACTTC; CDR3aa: CASSLEGGRAAYEQYF
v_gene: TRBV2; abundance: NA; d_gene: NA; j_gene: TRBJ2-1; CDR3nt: TGTGCCAGCAGTGACGAAAACCCCTACAATGAGCAGTTCTTC; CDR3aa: CASSDENPYNEQFF
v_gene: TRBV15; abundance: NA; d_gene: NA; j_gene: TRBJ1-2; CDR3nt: TGTGCCACCAGCAGAAGCGGAGGGTACTATGGCTACACCTTC; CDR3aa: CATSRSGGYYGYTF
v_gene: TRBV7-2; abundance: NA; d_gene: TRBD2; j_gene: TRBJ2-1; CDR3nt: TGTGCCAGCAGCTTTCAGGGAGGGGTCTACAATGAGCAGTTCTTC; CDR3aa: CASSFQGGVYNEQFF
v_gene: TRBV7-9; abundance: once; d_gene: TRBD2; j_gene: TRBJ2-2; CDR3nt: TGTGCCAGCAGCCCCCCCGGACTAGACACCGGGGAGCTGTTTTTT; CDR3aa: CASSPPGLDTGELFF
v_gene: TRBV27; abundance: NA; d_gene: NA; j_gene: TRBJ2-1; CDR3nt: TGTGCCAGCAGTTTACCGCCGTCAGTGGAGCAGTTCTTC; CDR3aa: CASSLPPSVEQFF
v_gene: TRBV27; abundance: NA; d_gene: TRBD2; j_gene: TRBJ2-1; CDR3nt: TGTGCCAGCAGTGTACTAGCGGGAGGAGCTAATGAGCAGTTCTTC; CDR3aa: CASSVLAGGANEQFF
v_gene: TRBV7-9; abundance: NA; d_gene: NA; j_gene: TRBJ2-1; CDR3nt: TGTGCCAGCAGCTACTACTCGAACAATGAGCAGTTCTTC; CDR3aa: CASSYYSNNEQFF
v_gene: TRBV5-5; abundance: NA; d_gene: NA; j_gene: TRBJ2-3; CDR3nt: TGTGCCAGCGAAGGAGATACGCAGTATTTT; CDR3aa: CASEGDTQYF
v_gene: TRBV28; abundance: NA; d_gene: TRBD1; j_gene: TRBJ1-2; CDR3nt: TGTGCCAGCAGGGGACAGGGGGGCTACTATGGCTACACCTTC; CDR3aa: CASRGQGGYYGYTF